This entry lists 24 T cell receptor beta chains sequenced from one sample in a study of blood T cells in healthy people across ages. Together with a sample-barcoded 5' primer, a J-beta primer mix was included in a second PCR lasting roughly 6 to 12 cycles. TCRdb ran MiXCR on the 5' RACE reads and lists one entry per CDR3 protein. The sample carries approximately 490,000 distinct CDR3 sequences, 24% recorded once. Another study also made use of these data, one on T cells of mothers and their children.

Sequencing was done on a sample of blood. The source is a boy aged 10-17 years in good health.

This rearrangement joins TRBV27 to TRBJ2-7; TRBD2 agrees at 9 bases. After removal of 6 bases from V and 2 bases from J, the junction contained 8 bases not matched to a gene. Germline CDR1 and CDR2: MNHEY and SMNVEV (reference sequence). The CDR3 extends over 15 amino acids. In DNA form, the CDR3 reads TGTGCCAGCAGCCGCCTAGCGGGAACCCCCTACGAGCAGTACTTC. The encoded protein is CASSRLAGTPYEQYF.

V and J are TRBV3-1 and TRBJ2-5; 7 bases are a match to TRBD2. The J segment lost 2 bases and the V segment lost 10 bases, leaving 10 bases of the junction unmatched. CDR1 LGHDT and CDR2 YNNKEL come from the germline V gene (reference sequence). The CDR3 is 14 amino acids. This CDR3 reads CAIRASGLQETQYF. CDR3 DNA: TGTGCCATCCGGGCTAGCGGACTGCAAGAGACCCAGTACTTC.

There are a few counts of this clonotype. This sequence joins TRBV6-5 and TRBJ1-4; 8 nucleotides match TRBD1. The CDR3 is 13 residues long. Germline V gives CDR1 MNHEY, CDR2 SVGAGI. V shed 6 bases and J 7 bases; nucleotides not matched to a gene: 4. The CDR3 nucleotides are TGTGCCAGCAGCTCCGGGACAGGTGAAAAACTGTTTTTT. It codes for CASSSGTGEKLFF.

For the CDR3, the DNA is TGTGCCAGCAGTTCTCACCCCATAAACCAGGCCGGGGAGCTGTTTTTT. This translates into CASSSHPINQAGELFF. The gene calls are TRBV27 and TRBJ2-2; D is unresolved. V lost 4 bases and J 6 bases, leaving 18 bases between the germline ends. This CDR3 has 16 residues. Germline loops: CDR1 MNHEY, CDR2 SMNVEV (reference sequence).

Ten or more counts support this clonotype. The CDR3 loop reads CASSVGTGGSYNEQFF. The DNA of the CDR3 is TGTGCCAGCAGCGTAGGGACAGGGGGTTCCTACAATGAGCAGTTCTTC. The chain uses TRBV9 and TRBJ2-1; 10 bases are a match to TRBD1. CDR1 is SGDLS and CDR2 is YYNGEE in the germline V gene. The CDR3 length is 16 residues. V trimming: 0 bases; J trimming: 1 base; junction bases outside the gene matches: 1.

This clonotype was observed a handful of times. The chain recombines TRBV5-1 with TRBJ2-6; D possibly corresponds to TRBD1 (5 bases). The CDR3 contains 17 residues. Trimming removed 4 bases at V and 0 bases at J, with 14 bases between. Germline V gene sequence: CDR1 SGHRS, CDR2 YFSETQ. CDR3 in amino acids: CASSPGPLGSGANVLTF. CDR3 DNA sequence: TGCGCCAGCAGCCCAGGGCCCCTAGGCTCTGGGGCCAACGTCCTGACTTTC.

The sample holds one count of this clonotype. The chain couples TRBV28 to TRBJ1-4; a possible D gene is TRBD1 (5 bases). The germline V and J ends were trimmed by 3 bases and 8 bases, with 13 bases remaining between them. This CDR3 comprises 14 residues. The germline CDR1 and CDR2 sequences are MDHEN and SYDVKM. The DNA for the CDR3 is TGTGCCAGCAGTTTGTCTGACAGCCGGGAAAAACTGTTTTTT. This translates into CASSLSDSREKLFF.

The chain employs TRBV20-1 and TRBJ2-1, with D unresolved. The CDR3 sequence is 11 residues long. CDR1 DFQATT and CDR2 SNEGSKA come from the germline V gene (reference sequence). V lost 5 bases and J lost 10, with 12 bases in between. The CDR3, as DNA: TGCAGTGCTCCCTTGGCACGGGAGCAGTTCTTC. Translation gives CSAPLAREQFF.

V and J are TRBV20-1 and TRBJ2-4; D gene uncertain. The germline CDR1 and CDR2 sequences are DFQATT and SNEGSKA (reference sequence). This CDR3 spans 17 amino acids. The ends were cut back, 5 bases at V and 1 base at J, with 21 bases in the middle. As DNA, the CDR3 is TGCAGTGCTTTTGACCCCAAACAGTGGGCCGCCAAAAACATTCAGTACTTC. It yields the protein CSAFDPKQWAAKNIQYF.

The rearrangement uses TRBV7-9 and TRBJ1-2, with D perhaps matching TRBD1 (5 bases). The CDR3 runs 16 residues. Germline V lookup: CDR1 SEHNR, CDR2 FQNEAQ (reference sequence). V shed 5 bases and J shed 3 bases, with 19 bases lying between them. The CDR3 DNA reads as TGTGCCAGCAGCCCCCTAGAGGGCCGGGGGGACTATGGCTACACCTTC. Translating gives CASSPLEGRGDYGYTF.

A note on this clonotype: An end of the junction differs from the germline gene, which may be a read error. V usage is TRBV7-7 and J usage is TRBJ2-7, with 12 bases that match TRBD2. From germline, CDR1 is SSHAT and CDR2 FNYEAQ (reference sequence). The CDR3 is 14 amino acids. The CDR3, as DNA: TGTGCTAGCAGCCTAGCGGGGGGGCAGTACGAGCAGTACTTC. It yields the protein CASSLAGGQYEQYF.

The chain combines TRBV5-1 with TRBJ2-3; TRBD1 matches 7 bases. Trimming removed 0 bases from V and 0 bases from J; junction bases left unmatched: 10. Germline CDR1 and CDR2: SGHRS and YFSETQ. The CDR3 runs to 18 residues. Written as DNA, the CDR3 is TGCGCCAGCAGCTTGGAGGGACAGAGCTTTTCTAGCACAGATACGCAGTATTTT. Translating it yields CASSLEGQSFSSTDTQYF.

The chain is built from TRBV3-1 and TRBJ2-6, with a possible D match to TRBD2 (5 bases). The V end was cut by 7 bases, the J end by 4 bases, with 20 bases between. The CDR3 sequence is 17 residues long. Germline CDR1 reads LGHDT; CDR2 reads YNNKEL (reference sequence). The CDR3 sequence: CASTPEGSRSGANVLTF. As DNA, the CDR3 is TGTGCCAGCACCCCAGAGGGTTCCAGATCAGGGGCCAACGTCCTGACTTTC.

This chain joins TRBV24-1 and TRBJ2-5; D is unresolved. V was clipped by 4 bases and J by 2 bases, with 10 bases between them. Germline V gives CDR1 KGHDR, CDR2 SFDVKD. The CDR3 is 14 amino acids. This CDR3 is CATSEGYIQETQYF. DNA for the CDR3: TGTGCCACCAGTGAGGGGTATATACAAGAGACCCAGTACTTC.

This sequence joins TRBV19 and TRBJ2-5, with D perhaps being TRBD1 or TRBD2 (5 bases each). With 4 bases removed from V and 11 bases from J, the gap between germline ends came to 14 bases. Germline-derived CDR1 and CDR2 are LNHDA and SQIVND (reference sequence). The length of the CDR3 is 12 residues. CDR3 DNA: TGTGCCAGTAGTACCGGGACGGGTGAGCAGTACTTC. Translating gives CASSTGTGEQYF.

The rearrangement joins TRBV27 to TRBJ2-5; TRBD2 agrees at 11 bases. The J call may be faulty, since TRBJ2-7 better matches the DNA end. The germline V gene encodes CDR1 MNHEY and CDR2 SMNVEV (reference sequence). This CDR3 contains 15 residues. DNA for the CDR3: TGTGCCAGCAGTTCCAGACTAGCGGGGTCCTACGAGCAGTACTTC. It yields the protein CASSSRLAGSYEQYF.

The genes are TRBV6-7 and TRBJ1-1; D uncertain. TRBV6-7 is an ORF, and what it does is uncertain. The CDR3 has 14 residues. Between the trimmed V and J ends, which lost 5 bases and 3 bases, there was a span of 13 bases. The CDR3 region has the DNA TGTGCCAGCAGTCTGGGCGGGAGGGACACTGAAGCTTTCTTT. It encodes CASSLGGRDTEAFF.

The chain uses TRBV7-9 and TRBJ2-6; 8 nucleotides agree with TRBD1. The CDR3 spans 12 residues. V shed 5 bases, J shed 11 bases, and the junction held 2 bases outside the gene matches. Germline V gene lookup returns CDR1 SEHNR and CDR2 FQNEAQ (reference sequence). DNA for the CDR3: TGTGCCAGCAGCCAACAGGGGGACGTCCTGACTTTC. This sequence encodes CASSQQGDVLTF.

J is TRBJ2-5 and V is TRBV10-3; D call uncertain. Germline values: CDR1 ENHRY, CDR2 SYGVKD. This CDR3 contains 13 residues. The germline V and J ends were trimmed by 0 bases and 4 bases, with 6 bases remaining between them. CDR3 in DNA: TGTGCCATCAGTGAGTCTTCCGGAGAGACCCAGTACTTC. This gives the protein CAISESSGETQYF.

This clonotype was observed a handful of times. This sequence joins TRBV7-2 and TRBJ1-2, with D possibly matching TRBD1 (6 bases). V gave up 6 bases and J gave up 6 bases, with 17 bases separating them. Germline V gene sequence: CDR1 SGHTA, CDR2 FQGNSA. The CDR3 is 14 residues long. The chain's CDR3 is CASRKGVSADGYTF. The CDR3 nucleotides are TGTGCCAGCAGGAAGGGGGTGTCTGCGGATGGCTACACCTTC.

CDR3 DNA sequence: TGTGCCAGTGCTCAGCGGTGGGGTTACAATGAGCAGTTCTTC. Protein: CASAQRWGYNEQFF. The gene calls are TRBV6-4 and TRBJ2-5, with a weak D call TRBD2 (5 bases). The J call is in doubt because the DNA end fits TRBJ2-1 better. Germline V CDR1 and CDR2: MRHNA, SNTAGT. The CDR3 has 14 amino acids.

CDR3 in amino acids: CSAIPRTGLVNTEAFF. The CDR3, as DNA: TGCAGTGCTATACCCCGGACAGGATTGGTGAACACTGAAGCTTTCTTT. The rearrangement joins TRBV20-1 to TRBJ1-1, with TRBD1 identical over 7 bases. Losses at the gene ends were 4 bases for V and 0 bases for J; bases not matched to a gene: 11. Germline CDR1 reads DFQATT; CDR2 reads SNEGSKA (reference sequence). There are 16 residues in the CDR3.

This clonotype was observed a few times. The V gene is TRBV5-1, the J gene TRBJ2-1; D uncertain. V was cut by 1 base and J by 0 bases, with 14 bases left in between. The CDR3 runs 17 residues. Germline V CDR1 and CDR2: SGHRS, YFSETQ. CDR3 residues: CASSLLVSASSYNEQFF. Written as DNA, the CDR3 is TGCGCCAGCAGCTTGCTTGTCTCTGCGAGCTCCTACAATGAGCAGTTCTTC.

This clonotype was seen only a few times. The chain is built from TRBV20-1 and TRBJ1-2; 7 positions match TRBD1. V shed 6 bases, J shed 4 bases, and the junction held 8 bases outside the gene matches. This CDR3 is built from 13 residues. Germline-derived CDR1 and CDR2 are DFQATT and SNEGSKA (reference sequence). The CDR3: CSAPTGISYGYTF. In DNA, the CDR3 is TGCAGTGCCCCGACAGGGATTAGCTATGGCTACACCTTC.